Reported below is one T cell receptor (beta chain). Its antigen is unknown. This record comes from a study of cytomegalovirus exposure and HLA in healthy donors. General observations from the study: In vitro testing confirmed a few CMV-associated chains as specific for CMV antigens. Later, an analysis found that TCR clusters from the first cohort tended to co-occur in the 120 validation repertoires. Researchers catalogued approximately 170 TCR beta chains as cytomegalovirus-associated.

CDR3 length: 12 residues. The germline gives CDR1 SQVTM, CDR2 ANQGSEA. V dropped 3 bases and J dropped 5 bases, with 11 bases sitting between them. Clones were sequenced by immunoSEQ multiplex PCR, and TCRdb holds only the in-frame ones, with some missing. The profile shows 100,000 to 130,000 clones, about 85% of them singletons. Input material: PBMCs. The V gene is TRBV29-1, the J gene TRBJ2-7; no reliable D call. The sequence derives from a woman aged 18-29 years in good health and CMV-seronegative. CDR3 nucleotide sequence: TGCAGCGTTGATCCCGGGTTCGACGAGCAGTACTTC. Translating it yields CSVDPGFDEQYF.